The rows below give T cell receptor beta chains drawn from one sample of a study of blood T cells in healthy people across ages. TCRdb fed the 5' RACE reads into MiXCR, producing one record per CDR3 protein. The sample carries some 710,000 distinct CDR3 sequences, more than 35% recorded once. Source material: blood. Receptors were obtained from a man aged 80 or over in good health. The CDR3 runs from the conserved cysteine through the conserved F or W. D genes are given only for firm matches. The listing skips clone size in some rows; elsewhere it reads once, few, many or a size class.

v_call	clone_size	d_call	j_call	cdr3_nt	cdr3_aa
TRBV28	.	TRBD1	TRBJ2-7	TGTGCCAGCAGAACCGCGGGACAGGGTTCCTACGAGCAGTACTTC	CASRTAGQGSYEQYF
TRBV28	few	.	TRBJ2-5	TGTGCCAGCAGTATGACAGATCCGCAAGAGACCCAGTACTTC	CASSMTDPQETQYF
TRBV28	few	.	TRBJ2-3	TGTGCCAGCAGTTTCACGACAGGCTCATATAGCACAGATACGCAGTATTTT	CASSFTTGSYSTDTQYF
TRBV5-1	.	.	TRBJ2-7	TGCGCCAGCAGCTTGCCCGGGACATCCGAGCAGTACTTC	CASSLPGTSEQYF
TRBV20-1	.	TRBD1	TRBJ2-6	TGCAGTGCTAGATCTGGACAGGGGTCTGGGGCCAACGTCCTGACTTTC	CSARSGQGSGANVLTF
TRBV6-5	.	.	TRBJ2-7	TGTGCCGGCCGACTATACGGGGCGGGAAACCTAGAAGAGCAGTACTTC	CAGRLYGAGNLEEQYF
TRBV7-2	.	TRBD2	TRBJ2-7	TGTGCCAGCAGCTTAAGAGGGACAGGGGGGACTAGCGGGAACAATGAGCAGTACTTC	CASSLRGTGGTSGNNEQYF
TRBV7-9	.	.	TRBJ2-7	TGTGCCAGCAGCTCGGACACCAACTACGAGCAGTACTTC	CASSSDTNYEQYF
TRBV24-1	.	.	TRBJ2-1	TGTGCCACCAGTGAAGTTGATCTTGCGCAGTTCTTC	CATSEVDLAQFF
TRBV12-3/TRBV12-4	many	.	TRBJ2-3	TGTGCCAGCAGTTTTTCGCGGGGCCCTGGGGATACGCAGTATTTT	CASSFSRGPGDTQYF
TRBV2	.	TRBD2	TRBJ2-7	TGTGCCAGCAGTGAACGGGGGGGCCTTAACAATGAGCAGTACTTC	CASSERGGLNNEQYF
TRBV5-5	.	.	TRBJ2-7	TGTGCCAGCAGTTGGGCGAACAGGGTAACCTACGAGCAGTACTTC	CASSWANRVTYEQYF
TRBV13	few	.	TRBJ1-4	TGTGCCAGCAGCCCCCGAGTGAATGAAAAACTGTTTTTT	CASSPRVNEKLFF
TRBV29-1	.	TRBD2	TRBJ2-7	TGCAGCGTTGAAGGAGGGAGGGCCCACGAGCAGTACTTC	CSVEGGRAHEQYF
TRBV10-3	.	.	TRBJ2-2	TGTGCCATCAGATCTAGTTCGAACACCGGGGAGCTGTTTTTT	CAIRSSSNTGELFF
TRBV5-6	.	.	TRBJ2-6	TGTGCCAGCAGGCCGAGGAGCTCTGGGGCCAACGTCCTGACTTTC	CASRPRSSGANVLTF
TRBV6-5	.	TRBD1	TRBJ1-5	TGTGCCAGCAGACCGACAGGGATAGTTAGTCAGCCCCAGCATTTT	CASRPTGIVSQPQHF
TRBV7-2	many	.	TRBJ2-1	TGTGCCAGCAGCTTCGGCGCCTACAATGAGCAGTTCTTC	CASSFGAYNEQFF
TRBV29-1	.	.	TRBJ2-3	TGCAGCGTTGCTTGGGGGGCCTCCTTACAGACAGATACGCAGTATTTT	CSVAWGASLQTDTQYF
TRBV20-1	few	TRBD2	TRBJ2-1	TGCAGTGCTATCCCAGCGGGAGGGCCCGGGAATGAGCAGTTCTTC	CSAIPAGGPGNEQFF
TRBV7-2	.	.	TRBJ2-5	TGTGCCAGCAGCCCCTGGGGGACTTCCCAAGAGACCCAGTACTTC	CASSPWGTSQETQYF
TRBV6-5	few	TRBD2	TRBJ2-4	TGTGCCAGCAGTCAACTAGCGGGAGGGCCGTTAGACATTCAGTACTTC	CASSQLAGGPLDIQYF
TRBV29-1	once	.	TRBJ1-2	TGCAGCGTGGCCGAGACAGGATACTATGGCTACACCTTC	CSVAETGYYGYTF
TRBV6-5	.	TRBD2	TRBJ2-2	TGTGCCAGCAGTTACGAGGGCCGGACTAGCGGGAGCCGGGAGCTGTTTTTT	CASSYEGRTSGSRELFF
TRBV20-1	.	.	TRBJ2-5	TGCAGTGCTAGACCGCAGGGGAACCAAGAGACCCAGTACTTC	CSARPQGNQETQYF
TRBV7-2	few	.	TRBJ2-3	TGTGCCAGCAGCCCTCAGGCGAGCGGAAGTGATACGCAGTATTTT	CASSPQASGSDTQYF
TRBV7-9	.	TRBD2	TRBJ2-7	TGTGCCAGCAGCTCCCCCCGTGGGGAGGGGACTTCCTACGAGCAGTACTTC	CASSSPRGEGTSYEQYF
TRBV4-1	.	TRBD2	TRBJ2-1	TGCGCCAGCAGCCAAGCCCTAGCGGGAGCAACGTTCTTC	CASSQALAGATFF
TRBV6-7	.	TRBD1	TRBJ1-2	TGTGCCAGCGCAAGCCGGCCGGGACAGGGGGCTGTCTGGTATGGCTACACCTTC	CASASRPGQGAVWYGYTF
TRBV12-3/TRBV12-4	.	.	TRBJ1-5	TGTGCCAGCAGTTTCGGAAGGGAATATAGCAATCAGCCCCAGCATTTT	CASSFGREYSNQPQHF
TRBV13	.	.	TRBJ2-3	TGTGCCAGCAGCTTTAGACTTACAACAGATACGCAGTATTTT	CASSFRLTTDTQYF
TRBV9	.	.	TRBJ1-1	TGTGCCAGCAGCCGCACTGGGGGAATGAACACTGAAGCTTTCTTT	CASSRTGGMNTEAFF
TRBV18	.	.	TRBJ2-7	TGTGCCAGCTCACCACCGGGTGCAGGACCTACCTCCTACGAGCAGTACTTC	CASSPPGAGPTSYEQYF
TRBV20-1	few	TRBD2	TRBJ2-1	TGCAGTGCTAGAGATCCTAGCGGGAGGGTTGGAAATGAGCAGTTCTTC	CSARDPSGRVGNEQFF
TRBV7-2	.	.	TRBJ2-7	TGTGCCAGCAGCTTAGCCCCCCAACCCTACGAGCAGTACTTC	CASSLAPQPYEQYF
TRBV25-1	.	TRBD2	TRBJ2-7	TGTGCCAGCAGCGCGTCAGGACTAGCGGGCCCCTCCTACGAGCAGTACTTC	CASSASGLAGPSYEQYF
TRBV3-1	many	.	TRBJ2-1	TGTGCCAGCAGCCAAGTTTGGTCTAGCTCCTACAATGAGCAGTTCTTC	CASSQVWSSSYNEQFF
TRBV4-2	.	.	TRBJ2-7	TGTGCCAGCAGCCAAGACTATTACGAGCAGTACTTC	CASSQDYYEQYF
TRBV29-1	many	TRBD1	TRBJ2-7	TGCAGCGTCCGCTGGACAGGGGGCTTATACGAGCAGTACTTC	CSVRWTGGLYEQYF
TRBV6-5	few	.	TRBJ2-2	TGTGCCAGCAGTTCCCCGGGGGCGGCCGGGGAGCTGTTTTTT	CASSSPGAAGELFF
TRBV27	few	.	TRBJ2-7	TGTGCCAGCAGTGCACAGGGTCCCTACGAGCAGTACTTC	CASSAQGPYEQYF
TRBV5-1	.	TRBD2	TRBJ2-7	TGCGCCAGCAGCAAACGGGAGGGCAACAACGAGCAGTACTTC	CASSKREGNNEQYF
TRBV29-1	.	.	TRBJ1-1	TGCAGCGTTAGTGCAGGGAGGTACACTGAAGCTTTCTTT	CSVSAGRYTEAFF